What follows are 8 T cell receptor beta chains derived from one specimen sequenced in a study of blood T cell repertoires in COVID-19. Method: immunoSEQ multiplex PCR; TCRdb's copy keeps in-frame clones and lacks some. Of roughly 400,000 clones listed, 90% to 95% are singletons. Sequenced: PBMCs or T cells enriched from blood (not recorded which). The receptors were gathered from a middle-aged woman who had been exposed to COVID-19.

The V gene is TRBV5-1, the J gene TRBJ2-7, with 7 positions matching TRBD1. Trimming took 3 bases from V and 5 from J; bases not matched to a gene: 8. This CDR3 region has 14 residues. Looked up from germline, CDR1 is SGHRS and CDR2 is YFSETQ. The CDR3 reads CASSSGNDRDEQYF. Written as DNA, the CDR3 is TGCGCCAGCAGCTCTGGAAATGACAGGGACGAGCAGTACTTC.

The CDR3 bases are TGTGCCAGTAAGGTGGGGGCGTCAGGGTATAATTCACCCCTCCACTTT. It specifies CASKVGASGYNSPLHF. V usage is TRBV19 and J usage is TRBJ1-6, with a weak D call TRBD1 (6 bases). Per the germline V gene, CDR1 is LNHDA and CDR2 is SQIVND (reference sequence). The CDR3 is 16 amino acids. V was clipped by 7 bases and J by 4 bases, with 17 bases between them.

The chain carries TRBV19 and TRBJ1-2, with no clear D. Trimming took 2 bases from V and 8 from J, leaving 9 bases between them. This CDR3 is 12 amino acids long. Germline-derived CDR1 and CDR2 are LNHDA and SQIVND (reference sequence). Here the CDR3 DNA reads TGTGCCAGTAGTATACAAACGGGAGGCTACACCTTC. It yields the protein CASSIQTGGYTF.

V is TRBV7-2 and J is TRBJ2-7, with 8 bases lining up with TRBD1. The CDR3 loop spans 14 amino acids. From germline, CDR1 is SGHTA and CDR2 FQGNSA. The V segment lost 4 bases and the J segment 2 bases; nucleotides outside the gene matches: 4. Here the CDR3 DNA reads TGTGCCAGCAGCTGGGGACAGGCGGCCTACGAGCAGTACTTC. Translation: CASSWGQAAYEQYF.

The CDR3 DNA reads TGTGCCATCCGGGAAGCGGGGGGAGATACGCAGTATTTT. Its translation is CAIREAGGDTQYF. This chain joins TRBV12-3 or TRBV12-4 and TRBJ2-3; 9 bases map to TRBD2. This CDR3 comprises 13 residues. J gave up 5 bases and V 10 bases, and 7 bases lay outside the gene matches.

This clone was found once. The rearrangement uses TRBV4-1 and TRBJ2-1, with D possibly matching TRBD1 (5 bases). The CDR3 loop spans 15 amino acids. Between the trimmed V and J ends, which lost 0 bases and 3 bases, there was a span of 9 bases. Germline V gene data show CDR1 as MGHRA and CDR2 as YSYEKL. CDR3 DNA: TGCGCCAGCAGCCAAGAGTGGGGCGGCTACAATGAGCAGTTCTTC. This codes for CASSQEWGGYNEQFF.

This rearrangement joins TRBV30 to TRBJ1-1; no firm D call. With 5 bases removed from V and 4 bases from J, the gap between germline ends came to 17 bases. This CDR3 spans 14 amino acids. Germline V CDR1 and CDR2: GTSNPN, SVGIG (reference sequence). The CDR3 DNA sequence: TGTGCCTGGTTACACCCGGAGAGGGCCACTGAAGCTTTCTTT. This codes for CAWLHPERATEAFF.

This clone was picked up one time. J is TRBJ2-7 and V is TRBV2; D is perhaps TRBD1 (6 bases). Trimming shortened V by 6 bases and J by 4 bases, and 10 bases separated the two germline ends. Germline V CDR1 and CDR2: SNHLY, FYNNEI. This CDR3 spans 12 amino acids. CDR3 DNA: TGTGCCAGCAGGTGGGGGCAGTACGAGCAGTACTTC. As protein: CASRWGQYEQYF.